This T cell receptor (beta chain) was observed in a study of T cells after yellow fever vaccination. Overall study: It was SMART-Seq v4 Ultra Low Input that prepared the fractions with low cell numbers.

This CDR3 comprises 15 residues. Between the trimmed V and J ends, which lost 0 bases and 6 bases, there was a span of 12 bases. Germline assignment: CDR1 SGHTA and CDR2 FQGNSA. On this clonotype: The antigen is not known.

Each CDR3 protein gets one entry after TCRdb re-called the 5' RACE reads with MiXCR. The table lists about 340,000 distinct CDR3 sequences, more than 8.5% of them singletons, with more than 15% in the top ten. Findings of the study overall: The secondary response peaked faster, at day 5 versus 15, but was weaker. Reappearance after the booster was observed for most primary-vaccination clones (roughly 97% CD4, roughly 90% CD8). A limited proportion of clonotypes was detected within both the CD4 and CD8 compartments.

Source: PBMCs, taken on the day of the first yellow fever vaccination. The receptor was isolated from a man aged 18 to 29 who received the YFV17D yellow fever vaccine. V and J are TRBV7-2 and TRBJ1-5, with D possibly being TRBD1 (6 bases). CDR3 DNA: TGTGCCAGCAGCTTAGCGCCGGGGGGCGTTCAGCCCCAGCATTTT. Amino acids: CASSLAPGGVQPQHF.